This T cell receptor (beta chain) was found in a study of human T cells and chemical hapten exposure (dated by TCRdb to about 2021). Regarding the complete study: For sensitization, 2% DPC in acetone was applied to a roughly 2 cm by roughly 2 cm area of upper inner arm skin. Patch testing on the upper back used Finn chambers containing 0.01% DPC, with scoring done after 6 days according to International Contact Dermatitis Research Group standards. Nearly 30 alopecia patients provided blood for TCR sequencing at one to four time points (pre-sensitization, 2, 6 and 24 weeks). Blood samples were taken from patients before sensitization (week 0) and at 2, 6 and about 24 weeks after DPC sensitization. Throughout the roughly 23-week study period, patients were also given weekly therapeutic DPC doses on the scalp. The mostly female patient cohort included alopecia areata with under or over 50% scalp involvement, alopecia totalis and alopecia universalis. Libraries were pooled for sequencing, and variation in per-sample TCR yields was attributed mainly to small differences in library volumes within the pool. This study followed changes in the peripheral blood TCR repertoire in vivo during primary and secondary sensitization of alopecia patients to the hapten diphenylcyclopropenone (DPC). Results the study describes overall, beyond this receptor: Repeated subsampling changed both the strength of the expansion versus patch-test correlation and the threshold at which that correlation became significant. Expanded TCRs formed significantly more large CDR3 similarity clusters than pre-sensitization or healthy control sets, consistent with antigen-driven responses. Patch test score correlated positively with the number of PT1 expanded TCRs, reaching significance at thresholds 8, 16 and 32 but not at 4. No change with DPC sensitization was found in the number of TCRs above 1 in 1000 frequency, and no evidence of global repertoire structure alterations was found. Because all patients had alopecia, a presumed autoimmune disease, the immune response of the patients might differ from that of healthy individuals.

CDR1 and CDR2 are drawn from the germline V gene: MNHEY, SVGAGI. Ends trimmed: V by 5 bases, J by 8 bases; bases unmatched to a gene: 9. The cysteine opens and the phenylalanine closes a CDR3 of 14 amino acids. Solely the CDR3 DNA is kept, with 42 bases framed from the first base. As concerns this clonotype: The antigen it recognizes is unknown. No quality values exist for individual bases; no much larger clone is one base distant.

Reading the label with the study, this specimen's time point is: pre-sensitization, week 0. This specimen's treatment or condition label, interpreted: therapeutic diphenylcyclopropenone sensitization with weekly scalp DPC. At every patch-test visit, the blood draw took place before the patch test was put on. To be eligible, patients had to be aged 18 to 70, diagnosed with alopecia and judged suitable for DPC therapy, while pregnant patients were excluded. Total RNA was extracted from unfractionated whole blood that had been collected in Tempus Blood RNA tubes. Libraries were constructed by RACE. The reads were generated on a NextSeq 500. During library preparation, unique molecular identifiers were attached to individual cDNA molecules so that TCRs could be counted in a quantitative, reproducible way. For every blood RNA sample, sequencing covered both the TCR alpha and TCR beta chains. Per the source publication's procedure: The median number of TCRs per sample was some 100,000, ranging from about 23,224 to 750,000. V, J and CDR3 annotation of the TCR reads was carried out using the Decombinator software suite. For the PS versus PT1 abundance plots, all samples were subsampled to the same number of TCRs (28,000). TCRs were defined as expanded if absent before sensitization and observed at least eight times at the 2-week time point. TCRdb itself trimmed the public reads at Q25 with fastp, ran MiXCR and retained productive beta chains. Identical CDR3 proteins give one entry, which carries the most common genes and DNA. What appears here as the V and J calls and clone size reflects TCRdb's work, not the paper's. This sample is represented by approximately 400,000 distinct CDR3 sequences; around 5.5% of them were singletons. The ten most abundant clones make up roughly 2.6% of the sample.

The source of this sequence is a woman aged 45-59 years with alopecia areata. Some clones in this sample may be carry-over from other donors' samples. The chain employs TRBV6-5 and TRBJ1-2; 9 junctional bases match TRBD1. Sample: whole blood, taken in connection with sensitization to the hapten diphenylcyclopropenone (DPC). The CDR3 region reads CASSPPGQGRGYTF. The DNA reads TGTGCCAGCAGTCCGCCGGGACAGGGAAGAGGCTACACCTTC.